These 13 T cell receptor beta chains came from one sample sequenced in a study of CD4 T cells in relation to SARS-CoV-2 and coronaviruses. Before the COVID-19 pandemic, during about 2010-2018, CD4+ T cells were taken from unexposed donors. Isolation of CD4+ T cells took place after around eleven days in culture. The assay was immunoSEQ multiplex PCR, and TCRdb's table has in-frame clones only and misses some. Of almost 30,000 clones detected, less than 85% appear once; the ten largest clones hold 14% to 15%. Their antigens are not known. Sequencing was carried out using CD4+ T cells from PBMCs, cultured in vitro. The origin of the receptors is a human donor in good health.

The genes are TRBV27 and TRBJ2-7; D might be TRBD2 (5 bases). The germline V gene has CDR1 MNHEY and CDR2 SMNVEV (reference sequence). The CDR3 has 20 amino acids. The V end lost 0 bases, the J end lost 2 bases, and 26 bases lay between the germline ends. This chain's CDR3 is CASSLSHRGRRRPGTYEQYF. The DNA of the CDR3 is TGTGCCAGCAGTTTATCCCACCGGGGTAGGCGTCGACCTGGAACCTACGAGCAGTACTTC.

The CDR3 reads CASSRDYQETQYF. CDR3 sequence (DNA): TGTGCCAGCAGTAGGGACTACCAAGAGACCCAGTACTTC. The chain has TRBV6-5 and TRBJ2-5; maybe TRBD2 (6 bases). V was cut by 5 bases and J by 0 bases, with 7 bases left in between. Germline V gene data show CDR1 as MNHEY and CDR2 as SVGAGI. The CDR3 is 13 amino acids.

The rearrangement uses TRBV5-1 and TRBJ2-1; 10 bases fit TRBD2. The germline gives CDR1 SGHRS, CDR2 YFSETQ. The junction had 8 bases not matched to a gene; V was cut back by 4 bases and J by 10 bases. The CDR3 sequence is 14 residues long. The CDR3, as DNA: TGCGCCAGCAGCCCGAGCGGGAGGGGAAGCGAGCAGTTCTTC. Encoded protein: CASSPSGRGSEQFF.

The chain couples TRBV6-6 to TRBJ1-2; D possibly corresponds to TRBD1 (5 bases). Germline V CDR1 and CDR2: MNHNY, SVGAGI (reference sequence). The length of the CDR3 is 18 residues. Trimming left V 5 bases short and J 7 bases short, with 29 bases between. CDR3: CASSPHSPTDMPVGGYTF. Written as DNA, the CDR3 is TGTGCCAGCAGTCCCCATTCTCCGACAGACATGCCGGTTGGTGGCTACACCTTC.

This chain connects TRBV18 to TRBJ1-2; 9 bases match TRBD1. The CDR3 runs 15 residues. V trimming: 6 bases; J trimming: 7 bases; junction bases outside the gene matches: 12. CDR1 and CDR2 from the germline V gene are KGHSH and LQKENI. The CDR3 here is CASSSPGQGKGGYTF. The CDR3 bases are TGTGCCAGCTCGTCACCGGGACAGGGTAAAGGTGGCTACACCTTC.

V and J are TRBV6-5 and TRBJ2-2, with TRBD2 matching over 7 bases. The V segment lost 5 bases and the J segment 6 bases; nucleotides outside the gene matches: 6. Germline loops: CDR1 MNHEY, CDR2 SVGAGI. The CDR3 consists of 14 residues. CDR3 DNA sequence: TGTGCCAGCAGTAAGACTAGCTTGGCCGGGGAGCTGTTTTTT. Its translation: CASSKTSLAGELFF.

This clone has a handful of counts. The J gene is TRBJ1-2, the V gene TRBV2; TRBD1 is a possible D gene (5 bases). Germline V gene lookup returns CDR1 SNHLY and CDR2 FYNNEI. V dropped 4 bases and J dropped 7 bases, with 13 bases sitting between them. This CDR3 region has 13 residues. In DNA form, the CDR3 reads TGTGCCAGCAGTGCGGGGCTTCGGGGTGGCTACACCTTC. This encodes CASSAGLRGGYTF.

The genes are TRBV11-2 and TRBJ2-7; 10 nucleotides line up with TRBD2. The trim removed 5 bases at V and 8 bases at J, leaving 12 bases unmatched. CDR1 is SGHAT and CDR2 is FQNNGV in the germline V gene. The CDR3 sequence is 15 residues long. CDR3 amino acids: CASSPGGLARYQQYF. As DNA, the CDR3 is TGTGCCAGCAGCCCTGGGGGACTAGCGAGATATCAGCAGTACTTC.

V is TRBV2 and J is TRBJ2-1, with 9 bases aligning to TRBD1. This CDR3 is built from 14 residues. Germline CDR1 is SNHLY and CDR2 is FYNNEI. With 10 bases clipped from V and 2 bases from J, the junction kept 6 bases outside the gene matches. CDR3 in amino acids: CAIIQGATYNEQFF. The CDR3 DNA sequence: TGTGCCATTATACAGGGGGCAACCTACAATGAGCAGTTCTTC.

The chain's CDR3 is CASSTRAGGTTDTQYF. CDR3 bases: TGTGCCAGCAGCACCAGAGCGGGGGGGACCACAGATACGCAGTATTTT. The rearrangement joins TRBV5-4 to TRBJ2-3, with 10 bases matching TRBD2. This CDR3 is built from 16 residues. Germline lookup yields CDR1 SGHNT and CDR2 YYREEE (reference sequence). The junction had 7 bases not matched to a gene; V was cut back by 4 bases and J by 2 bases.

The genes are TRBV5-5 and TRBJ2-7, with TRBD1 identical over 7 bases. J was trimmed by 3 bases and V by 1 base; bases with no gene match: 4. CDR1 SGHKS and CDR2 YYEKEE come from the germline V gene (reference sequence). The CDR3 covers 14 residues. The CDR3 loop is CASSLYRGGYEQYF. CDR3 bases: TGTGCCAGCAGCTTGTACAGGGGTGGCTACGAGCAGTACTTC.

The genes are TRBV5-1 and TRBJ2-5, with D tentatively TRBD1 (6 bases). V lost 0 bases, J lost 2 bases, and 14 bases lay in between. The CDR3 contains 16 residues. Germline CDR1 reads SGHRS; CDR2 reads YFSETQ. The CDR3 sequence is CASSLAGQLEQETQYF. The CDR3 DNA follows: TGCGCCAGCAGCTTGGCCGGACAGCTCGAGCAAGAGACCCAGTACTTC.

The chain has TRBV7-2 and TRBJ1-2; the match to TRBD1 covers 8 bases. CDR3 size: 14 residues. Germline V lookup: CDR1 SGHTA, CDR2 FQGNSA. Trimming took 0 bases from V and 8 from J; bases not matched to a gene: 5. CDR3: CASSLAAGGGGYTF. The CDR3 DNA is TGTGCCAGCAGCTTAGCGGCAGGGGGCGGCGGCTACACCTTC.